The 32 T cell receptor beta chains listed next were all sequenced from one sample in a study of T cells after yellow fever vaccination. TCRdb reprocessed the 5' RACE reads via MiXCR and lists one record per CDR3 protein. The table includes 300,000 to 350,000 distinct CDR3 sequences, roughly 4.3% detected once. Sequenced material: PBMCs, taken 5 days after the yellow fever booster vaccination. The receptors come from a man in his late teens or twenties who received the YFV17D yellow fever vaccine.

This clonotype was seen many times. The chain has TRBV4-1 and TRBJ2-7; 8 bases map to TRBD1. V gave up 0 bases and J gave up 4 bases; unmatched junction bases: 5. Germline CDR1 reads MGHRA; CDR2 reads YSYEKL. The CDR3 length is 15 residues. CDR3 protein: CASSQEPRGPYEQYV. For the CDR3, the DNA is TGCGCCAGCAGCCAAGAACCCAGGGGGCCTTACGAGCAGTACGTC.

The V and J genes are TRBV4-1 and TRBJ1-2; D gene uncertain. Germline CDR1 and CDR2: MGHRA and YSYEKL. Trimming removed 1 base at V and 0 bases at J, with 9 bases between. This CDR3 spans 15 amino acids. CDR3 residues: CASSQGPTANYGYTF. The CDR3 DNA sequence: TGCGCCAGCAGCCAAGGCCCCACTGCTAACTATGGCTACACCTTC.

This clonotype came up a few times. The J gene is TRBJ1-2, the V gene TRBV5-1; D unresolved. The CDR3 has 13 amino acids. V lost 4 bases and J lost 7, with 14 bases in between. Per the germline V gene, CDR1 is SGHRS and CDR2 is YFSETQ. As DNA, the CDR3 is TGCGCCAGCAGCGCGTTAGATCGGTCTGGCTACACCTTC. Its protein product is CASSALDRSGYTF.

J is TRBJ2-2 and V is TRBV6-1; TRBD2 matches 7 bases. The CDR3 sequence is 16 residues long. Germline-derived CDR1 and CDR2 are MNHNS and SASEGT. The V gene end was trimmed by 4 bases and the J gene end by 1 base; junction bases not matched to a gene: 6. The CDR3 DNA is TGTGCCAGCAGTGGACCGAGCGGGAAGAACACCGGGGAGCTGTTTTTT. Amino acids: CASSGPSGKNTGELFF.

Many counts were recorded for this clonotype. CDR3 sequence reads: CASSLYRYSNQPQHF. The CDR3 DNA reads TGTGCCAGCAGCTTGTACAGATATAGCAATCAGCCCCAGCATTTT. V gene TRBV5-8 combines with J gene TRBJ1-5, with D uncertain. Between the trimmed V and J ends, which lost 1 base and 0 bases, there was a span of 8 bases. This CDR3 has 15 residues. Germline V gene data show CDR1 as SGHTS and CDR2 as YDEGEE.

This clonotype came up many times. The chain recombines TRBV7-2 with TRBJ2-1; D not resolved. V was pared by 6 bases and J by 3 bases, with 12 bases between. CDR3 length: 14 amino acids. The V gene's germline CDR1 is SGHTA and CDR2 FQGNSA. CDR3 loop: CASSYGEVYNEQFF. The CDR3 nucleotides read TGTGCCAGCAGTTACGGCGAGGTCTACAATGAGCAGTTCTTC. The whole variable domain, remainder taken from reference TRBV7-2 and TRBJ2-1, is GAGVSQSPSNKVTEKGKDVELRCDPISGHTALYWYRQSLGQGLEFLIYFQGNSAPDKSGLPSDRFSAERTGGSVSTLTIQRTQQEDSAVYLCASSYGEVYNEQFFGPGTRLTVL.

This clonotype has only a few counts. The V call is TRBV4-3, the J call TRBJ2-2; possibly TRBD2 for D (5 bases). The CDR3 is made up of 15 amino acids. Germline CDR1 LGHNA, CDR2 YSLEER. The germline V and J ends were trimmed by 3 bases and 5 bases, with 13 bases remaining between them. This chain's CDR3 is CASSQAVGETGELFF. CDR3 sequence (DNA): TGCGCCAGCAGCCAGGCCGTGGGAGAGACCGGGGAGCTGTTTTTT.

This chain links TRBV20-1 with TRBJ2-5; TRBD2 is a possible D gene (5 bases). In germline, CDR1 is DFQATT, CDR2 SNEGSKA (reference sequence). The CDR3 sequence is 14 residues long. The V and J ends lost 1 base and 7 bases respectively, with 16 bases between them. The CDR3 coding sequence is TGCAGTGCTAGAGCAGCGGACGCGCCCGGGACCCAGTACTTC. This gives the protein CSARAADAPGTQYF.

This chain uses TRBV10-3 with TRBJ2-7, with 7 nucleotides matching TRBD1. The V and J ends lost 2 bases and 9 bases, in that order; junction bases with no gene match: 7. Germline V gene data show CDR1 as ENHRY and CDR2 as SYGVKD. This CDR3 has 13 residues. DNA for the CDR3: TGTGCCATCAGTGAGCAGGGGGTTTTGGGGCAGTACGTC. It specifies CAISEQGVLGQYV.

This clonotype occurred a few times. This sequence joins TRBV5-4 and TRBJ2-3; 9 nucleotides align to TRBD1. The CDR3 spans 15 residues. V lost 5 bases, J lost 5 bases, and 9 bases stayed unmatched. Germline V CDR1 and CDR2: SGHNT, YYREEE (reference sequence). CDR3 loop: CASRDRDRVGDTQYF. Here the CDR3 DNA reads TGTGCCAGCAGGGATCGGGACAGGGTTGGAGATACGCAGTATTTT.

This chain joins TRBV7-2 and TRBJ2-5, with 7 positions matching TRBD1. V gave up 3 bases and J gave up 1 base; unmatched junction bases: 2. CDR3 length: 14 amino acids. CDR1 is SGHTA, CDR2 FQGNSA, per germline. The CDR3 loop is CASSFGQVQETQYF. CDR3 DNA: TGTGCCAGCAGCTTCGGACAGGTCCAAGAGACCCAGTACTTC.

The sample holds many counts of this clonotype. This chain uses TRBV10-3 with TRBJ2-1, with a tentative D call TRBD2 (6 bases). The V end lost 8 bases, the J end lost 2 bases, and 16 bases lay between the germline ends. The CDR3 has 15 amino acids. The germline gives CDR1 ENHRY, CDR2 SYGVKD. CDR3 sequence: CAIASGGLPYNEQFF. CDR3 DNA: TGTGCCATCGCATCCGGAGGGTTGCCCTACAATGAGCAGTTCTTC.

This clonotype was seen repeatedly, ten times or more. This chain uses TRBV6-1 with TRBJ2-7; perhaps TRBD1 as D (6 bases). Trimming took 5 bases from V and 1 from J, leaving 9 bases between them. CDR1 is MNHNS and CDR2 is SASEGT in the germline V gene. There are 13 residues in the CDR3. This CDR3 reads CASSTGISYEQYV. CDR3 DNA: TGTGCCAGCAGTACAGGGATATCCTACGAGCAGTACGTC.

Only a few counts were recorded for this clonotype. The V call is TRBV6-6, the J call TRBJ1-3, with TRBD1 as a possible D gene (5 bases). V was shortened by 3 bases and J by 4 bases, with 16 bases between the two germline ends. This CDR3 region has 16 residues. Germline V lookup: CDR1 MNHNY, CDR2 SVGAGI (reference sequence). The CDR3 reads CASSYSTAGVGNTIYF. CDR3 DNA sequence: TGTGCCAGCAGTTATTCGACAGCTGGTGTGGGAAACACCATATATTTT.

This clonotype was observed a handful of times. This chain links TRBV19 with TRBJ2-5, with D tentatively TRBD1 or TRBD2 (6 bases each). The V end was cut by 1 base, the J end by 5 bases, with 8 bases between. CDR3 size: 13 residues. Germline-derived CDR1 and CDR2 are LNHDA and SQIVND (reference sequence). CDR3 nucleotide sequence: TGTGCCAGTAGTATAGTAGGGGGGGAGACCCAGTACTTC. As protein: CASSIVGGETQYF.

This clonotype was recorded a few times. The chain couples TRBV4-3 to TRBJ1-2, with TRBD1 as a possible D gene (5 bases). The CDR3 runs 13 residues. Per germline, CDR1 LGHNA and CDR2 YSLEER. The V and J ends lost 4 bases and 5 bases respectively, with 11 bases between them. The CDR3, as DNA: TGCGCCAGCAGCCCCGGGGCGGGTTATGGCTACACCTTC. This gives the protein CASSPGAGYGYTF.

This clonotype was observed many times. V usage is TRBV6-1 and J usage is TRBJ2-1; a possible D gene is TRBD2 (6 bases). The germline V gene has CDR1 MNHNS and CDR2 SASEGT. V dropped 7 bases and J dropped 0 bases, with 7 bases sitting between them. CDR3 length: 13 residues. The CDR3 sequence: CASIAVSYNEQFF. CDR3 in DNA: TGTGCCAGCATAGCGGTCTCCTACAATGAGCAGTTCTTC.

This clonotype was observed a few times. The chain employs TRBV5-1 and TRBJ2-1, with D possibly being TRBD1 (6 bases). This CDR3 contains 17 residues. Germline V gene sequence: CDR1 SGHRS, CDR2 YFSETQ. Trimming removed 4 bases from V and 1 base from J, with 18 bases in between. The CDR3 protein is CASSPRGTFLSYNEQFF. CDR3 coding DNA: TGCGCCAGCAGCCCACGAGGGACATTTTTGTCCTACAATGAGCAGTTCTTC. The full variable domain, its missing parts supplied by reference TRBV5-1 and TRBJ2-1, is KAGVTQTPRYLIKTRGQQVTLSCSPISGHRSVSWYQQTPGQGLQFLFEYFSETQRNKGNFPGRFSGRQFSNSRSEMNVSTLELGDSALYLCASSPRGTFLSYNEQFFGPGTRLTVL.

This clonotype was picked up many times. J is TRBJ2-7 and V is TRBV28, with no clear D. CDR3 length: 14 amino acids. From germline, CDR1 is MDHEN and CDR2 SYDVKM. Trimming shortened V by 2 bases and J by 7 bases, and 15 bases separated the two germline ends. CDR3 nucleotides: TGTGCCAGCAGTTTAGGAGTCCCTCCTACGGAGCAGTACGTC. It is translated as CASSLGVPPTEQYV.

This clonotype was seen repeatedly, ten times or more. The chain is built from TRBV5-1 and TRBJ1-6; D is undetermined. V was trimmed by 0 bases and J by 6 bases, leaving 4 bases between them. CDR3 length: 13 amino acids. From germline, CDR1 is SGHRS and CDR2 YFSETQ. CDR3 sequence reads: CASSLESNSPLHF. DNA of the CDR3: TGCGCCAGCAGCTTGGAATCTAATTCACCCCTCCACTTT.

This clonotype was counted between two and nine times. The rearrangement uses TRBV29-1 and TRBJ2-7; D gene unclear. Germline loops: CDR1 SQVTM, CDR2 ANQGSEA. Trimming removed 5 bases at V and 2 bases at J, with 22 bases between. The CDR3 sequence is 16 residues long. The CDR3 spells CSVRGRPDRDTYEQYF. CDR3 bases: TGCAGCGTTCGAGGACGGCCGGACCGCGATACCTACGAGCAGTACTTC.

There are many counts of this clonotype. This chain connects TRBV20-1 to TRBJ1-2, with a possible D match to TRBD1 (5 bases). The ends were cut back, 6 bases at V and 4 bases at J, with 15 bases in the middle. This CDR3 spans 13 amino acids. Germline loops: CDR1 DFQATT, CDR2 SNEGSKA (reference sequence). CDR3 sequence: CSAKLGTLYGYTF. In DNA form, the CDR3 reads TGCAGTGCAAAACTCGGGACCCTCTATGGCTACACCTTC.

This clonotype has at least ten counts. CDR3 nucleotides: TGTGCCAGTAGCGAGGCACACACTGAAGCTTTCTTT. This codes for CASSEAHTEAFF. The chain recombines TRBV19 with TRBJ1-1; the D is unclear. Germline V gene data show CDR1 as LNHDA and CDR2 as SQIVND (reference sequence). V was trimmed by 6 bases and J by 3 bases, leaving 8 bases between them. The CDR3 extends over 12 amino acids.

In this sample, this clonotype turned up many times. The V and J genes are TRBV5-4 and TRBJ1-2, with a possible D match to TRBD1 (6 bases). The ends were cut back, 4 bases at V and 10 bases at J, with 11 bases in the middle. The CDR3 totals 11 residues. Germline-derived CDR1 and CDR2 are SGHNT and YYREEE (reference sequence). CDR3 amino acids: CASSATGYYTF. CDR3 nucleotides: TGTGCCAGCAGCGCCACAGGGTACTACACCTTC.

The rearrangement uses TRBV4-1 and TRBJ1-5; D is ambiguous. The CDR3 loop spans 13 amino acids. V gave up 1 base and J gave up 6 bases, with 7 bases separating them. CDR1 and CDR2 (germline): MGHRA, YSYEKL. The DNA for the CDR3 is TGCGCCAGCAGCCAAGTTTTTGGTCAGCCCCAGCATTTT. Protein: CASSQVFGQPQHF.

This clonotype was observed a handful of times. The rearrangement uses TRBV6-5 and TRBJ1-4; 8 bases line up with TRBD1. V shed 8 bases and J 1 base; nucleotides not matched to a gene: 6. In germline, CDR1 is MNHEY, CDR2 SVGAGI. There are 15 residues in the CDR3. DNA of the CDR3: TGTGCCAGCCGAGACGACAGGGGAACTAATGAAAAACTGTTTTTT. It codes for CASRDDRGTNEKLFF.

In this sample, this clonotype turned up many times. The J gene is TRBJ1-1, the V gene TRBV10-3, with D possibly being TRBD1 (6 bases). Trimming removed 9 bases from V and 1 base from J, with 12 bases in between. Germline V gives CDR1 ENHRY, CDR2 SYGVKD. The CDR3 consists of 13 residues. CDR3 residues: CAIRGTPNTEAFF. The CDR3 DNA sequence: TGTGCCATTCGCGGGACACCGAACACTGAAGCTTTCTTT.

This clonotype was recorded many times. The rearrangement joins TRBV6-2 or TRBV6-3 to TRBJ2-5; D may correspond to TRBD1 or TRBD2 (5 bases each). V gave up 7 bases and J gave up 5 bases, with 14 bases separating them. This CDR3 comprises 13 residues. Germline V gene data show CDR1 as MNHEY and CDR2 as SVGEGT. CDR3 sequence reads: CASIGTGRETQYF. CDR3 nucleotide sequence: TGTGCCAGCATCGGGACCGGTCGGGAGACCCAGTACTTC.

This clonotype has just a few counts. The chain has TRBV28 and TRBJ1-2; D gene ambiguous. CDR3 length: 14 residues. Deletions cut 1 base from V and 5 bases from J, with 11 bases between. The germline CDR1 and CDR2 sequences are MDHEN and SYDVKM. The CDR3 sequence: CASSLSVFGYGYTF. The CDR3 bases are TGTGCCAGCAGTTTATCAGTTTTCGGGTATGGCTACACCTTC.

The chain uses TRBV20-1 and TRBJ1-1; TRBD1 is a possible D gene (5 bases). Germline V lookup: CDR1 DFQATT, CDR2 SNEGSKA (reference sequence). Trimming stripped 0 bases from V and 4 bases from J, with 9 bases between. The CDR3 extends over 13 amino acids. As DNA, the CDR3 is TGCAGTGCTAGAGAAGGACACGGCACTGAAGCTTTCTTT. This translates into CSAREGHGTEAFF.

V gene TRBV27 combines with J gene TRBJ1-4; D is undetermined. The length of the CDR3 is 16 residues. V was clipped by 1 base and J by 0 bases, with 9 bases between them. CDR1 MNHEY and CDR2 SMNVEV come from the germline V gene (reference sequence). CDR3 nucleotide sequence: TGTGCCAGCAGTTTATTGGGTGGCTCAACTAATGAAAAACTGTTTTTT. Translated: CASSLLGGSTNEKLFF.

This clonotype was seen repeatedly, ten times or more. The chain uses TRBV21-1 and TRBJ2-7; TRBD2, the table's D call, lacks a check against the DNA. TRBV21-1 is labeled a pseudogene. The CDR3 runs 17 residues. The CDR3 spells CASSKASRQGPHHEQYF. CDR3 nucleotide sequence: TGTGCCAGCAGCAAAGCTAGCAGGCAGGGACCGCACCACGAGCAGTACTTC.